These T cell receptor beta chains were read from a single sample in a study of shared clonotypes between healthy human individuals. Clones were sequenced by immunoSEQ multiplex PCR, and TCRdb holds only the in-frame ones, with some missing. This table has around 2,000,000 clones, around 93% appearing once. Sequencing was done on a sample of naive CD8+ T cells from PBMCs. These receptors originate from a man younger than 35 in good health. Some clones in this sample may be carry-over from other donors' samples. Each CDR3 is given with its conserved first and last residue. A D gene is named only where the DNA matches it firmly. For some rows the clone size is stated as once, few or many, or as a class when expanded; others skip it.

D: NA
V: TRBV28
size: NA
J: TRBJ1-3
DNA: TGTGCCAGCAGTTTAGAACTGGGCCCCTCTGGAAACACCATATATTTT
CDR3: CASSLELGPSGNTIYF

D: TRBD1
V: TRBV15
size: NA
J: TRBJ2-1
DNA: TGTGCCACCAACTCGGACAGGGTCTACTACAATGAGCAGTTCTTC
CDR3: CATNSDRVYYNEQFF

D: NA
V: TRBV5-6
size: NA
J: TRBJ2-5
DNA: TGTGCCAGCAGCTTGGGAGGGGTCAAAGAGACCCAGTACTTC
CDR3: CASSLGGVKETQYF

D: NA
V: TRBV30
size: once
J: TRBJ2-1
DNA: TGTGCCCGGGAGCGATGGGAGGAGGGATACAATGAGCAGTTCTTC
CDR3: CARERWEEGYNEQFF

D: NA
V: TRBV6-5
size: NA
J: TRBJ1-4
DNA: TGTGCCAGCAGCCCGGGGCCCCAGGGAAAACTGTTTTTT
CDR3: CASSPGPQGKLFF

D: NA
V: TRBV9
size: NA
J: TRBJ1-5
DNA: TGTGCCAGCAGCCCCGGAGGGGGAGGCAATCAGCCCCAGCATTTT
CDR3: CASSPGGGGNQPQHF

D: NA
V: TRBV15
size: NA
J: TRBJ2-3
DNA: TGTGCCACCAGCAGCGAATGGGACAACACAGATACGCAGTATTTT
CDR3: CATSSEWDNTDTQYF

D: NA
V: TRBV7-9
size: NA
J: TRBJ2-3
DNA: TGTGCCAGCAGCCTCGAGAGGGGGGGAACAGATACGCAGTATTTT
CDR3: CASSLERGGTDTQYF

D: NA
V: TRBV29-1
size: NA
J: TRBJ1-2
DNA: TGCAGCGTCACCAATGACAGTTATGGCTACACCTTC
CDR3: CSVTNDSYGYTF

D: NA
V: TRBV9
size: NA
J: TRBJ1-2
DNA: TGTGCCAGCAGCGCCATGAACTATGGCTACACCTTC
CDR3: CASSAMNYGYTF

D: TRBD1
V: TRBV27
size: NA
J: TRBJ1-2
DNA: TGTGCCAGCAGTTTTCGGACAGGGGAAGTTTTCGGCTACACCTTC
CDR3: CASSFRTGEVFGYTF

D: TRBD1
V: TRBV7-9
size: NA
J: TRBJ2-5
DNA: TGTGCCAGCAGCACGGACAGGGTCAGAGAGACCCAGTACTTC
CDR3: CASSTDRVRETQYF

D: TRBD1
V: TRBV7-9
size: NA
J: TRBJ2-7
DNA: TGTGCCAGCAGCTCCCCTGTTCGACAGGGGGCGGACGAGCAGTACTTC
CDR3: CASSSPVRQGADEQYF

D: TRBD1
V: TRBV19
size: NA
J: TRBJ1-2
DNA: TGTGCCAGTAGTACTGCTTGGACAGGGGACTATGGCTACACCTTC
CDR3: CASSTAWTGDYGYTF

D: NA
V: TRBV2
size: NA
J: TRBJ1-1
DNA: TGTGCCAGCAGTGATGCAAAGGGGAGATCGTGGACTGAAGCTTTCTTT
CDR3: CASSDAKGRSWTEAFF

D: TRBD1
V: TRBV7-9
size: NA
J: TRBJ1-5
DNA: TGTGCCAGCAGTTGGGACAGGGGGCAACCCCAGCATTTT
CDR3: CASSWDRGQPQHF

D: TRBD2
V: TRBV11-2
size: NA
J: TRBJ2-2
DNA: TGTGCCAGCAGCTTATTGGGCGGGAGGGCCGAGCTGTTTTTT
CDR3: CASSLLGGRAELFF

D: TRBD2
V: TRBV30
size: NA
J: TRBJ2-7
DNA: TGTGCCTGGGATAGCGGGAACTACTACGAGCAGTACTTC
CDR3: CAWDSGNYYEQYF

D: NA
V: TRBV27
size: once
J: TRBJ1-4
DNA: TGTGCCAGCAGTCCCCGACAGTCTAATGAAAAACTGTTTTTT
CDR3: CASSPRQSNEKLFF

D: NA
V: TRBV7-9
size: NA
J: TRBJ1-2
DNA: TGTGCCAGCAGCTTCCGGGACGTGGAGTCTAACTATGGCTACACCTTC
CDR3: CASSFRDVESNYGYTF

D: TRBD2
V: TRBV23-1
size: NA
J: TRBJ2-1
DNA: TGCGCCAGTCGCCGCGGGAGTACGGTTGGGGGGAATGAGCAGTTCTTC
CDR3: CASRRGSTVGGNEQFF

D: TRBD2
V: TRBV29-1
size: once
J: TRBJ2-1
DNA: TGCAGCGTGACAGCGGGAGGGCCTTACAATGAGCAGTTCTTC
CDR3: CSVTAGGPYNEQFF

D: NA
V: TRBV19
size: NA
J: TRBJ2-7
DNA: TGTGCCAGTAGTACCCGGGACCGATACTACGAGCAGTACTTC
CDR3: CASSTRDRYYEQYF

D: TRBD1
V: TRBV10-3
size: NA
J: TRBJ1-5
DNA: TGTGCCATCAGTGAGGGGGGGACAGGGGTCCAGCCCCAGCATTTT
CDR3: CAISEGGTGVQPQHF

D: NA
V: TRBV13
size: NA
J: TRBJ1-5
DNA: TGTGCCAGCAGCCAAACAGGGAGCAATCAGCCCCAGCATTTT
CDR3: CASSQTGSNQPQHF

D: TRBD1
V: TRBV30
size: NA
J: TRBJ1-5
DNA: TGTGCCTGGAGCTGGGGACAGTTTCGTTATAGCAATCAGCCCCAGCATTTT
CDR3: CAWSWGQFRYSNQPQHF

D: NA
V: TRBV27
size: NA
J: TRBJ1-2
DNA: TGTGCCAGCAGTTCCAGCGGGGGGATGTTCGGTGGCTACACCTTC
CDR3: CASSSSGGMFGGYTF

D: NA
V: TRBV7-8
size: once
J: TRBJ2-3
DNA: TGTGCCAGCAGCCACCCCGTTGTGGGAGCGGACACAGATACGCAGTATTTT
CDR3: CASSHPVVGADTDTQYF

D: TRBD2
V: TRBV28
size: once
J: TRBJ2-7
DNA: TGTGCCAGCCTCAGGACTAGCAAACTCGGGGTGCAGTACTTC
CDR3: CASLRTSKLGVQYF

D: NA
V: TRBV27
size: NA
J: TRBJ2-7
DNA: TGTGCCAGCAGTTTATCTGCCAGGGCCGAGCAGTACTTC
CDR3: CASSLSARAEQYF

D: NA
V: TRBV27
size: NA
J: TRBJ1-5
DNA: TGTGCCAGCTCATTTTCGCTCGGAGCGAATCAGCCCCAGCATTTT
CDR3: CASSFSLGANQPQHF

D: NA
V: TRBV2
size: NA
J: TRBJ1-2
DNA: TGTGCCAGCAGCCCGGGGACTCGGTATGGCTACACCTTC
CDR3: CASSPGTRYGYTF

D: NA
V: TRBV6-5
size: NA
J: TRBJ2-7
DNA: TGTGCCAGCAGTTCCTTAGGGGGGGCTTACGAGCAGTACTTC
CDR3: CASSSLGGAYEQYF

D: NA
V: TRBV4-2
size: NA
J: TRBJ2-2
DNA: TGTGCCAGCAGCCAAGATATTGTCCCCGGGGGTCTCACCGGGGAGCTGTTTTTT
CDR3: CASSQDIVPGGLTGELFF

D: NA
V: TRBV27
size: NA
J: TRBJ2-7
DNA: TGTGCCAGCAGCGGTGGGTTGGTCGAGCAGTACTTC
CDR3: CASSGGLVEQYF

D: NA
V: TRBV11-2
size: NA
J: TRBJ2-3
DNA: TGTGCCACCGCGCTGGGTAGCTTCACAGATACGCAGTATTTT
CDR3: CATALGSFTDTQYF

D: TRBD2
V: TRBV28
size: NA
J: TRBJ2-7
DNA: TGTGCCAGCAGATGGACTAGCGGAAGCTACGAGCAGTACTTC
CDR3: CASRWTSGSYEQYF

D: NA
V: TRBV27
size: NA
J: TRBJ2-1
DNA: TGTGCCAGCAGTTTAGAAATAACACGCTCCTACAATGAGCAGTTCTTC
CDR3: CASSLEITRSYNEQFF

D: NA
V: TRBV28
size: once
J: TRBJ1-5
DNA: TGTGCCAGCAGTTTTTATAGGGGACATCAGCCCCAGCATTTT
CDR3: CASSFYRGHQPQHF

D: NA
V: TRBV9
size: NA
J: TRBJ2-2
DNA: TGTGCCAGCAGCGTAGAGGCGGGTACCGGGGAGCTGTTTTTT
CDR3: CASSVEAGTGELFF

D: NA
V: TRBV9
size: NA
J: TRBJ1-1
DNA: TGTGCCAGCAGCGTCCTTGGGTGGACTGAAGCTTTCTTT
CDR3: CASSVLGWTEAFF

D: NA
V: TRBV4-1
size: NA
J: TRBJ2-5
DNA: TGCGCCAGCAGCCCCTCTCATCGGGAGACCCAGTACTTC
CDR3: CASSPSHRETQYF

D: NA
V: TRBV9
size: NA
J: TRBJ2-3
DNA: TGTGCCAGCAGCGCTGTGGGGAGGAGCACAGATACGCAGTATTTT
CDR3: CASSAVGRSTDTQYF

D: NA
V: TRBV7-2
size: NA
J: TRBJ2-1
DNA: TGTGCCAGCAGCTTAGGCGGTGGGGGAAATGAGCAGTTCTTC
CDR3: CASSLGGGGNEQFF

D: NA
V: TRBV5-4
size: NA
J: TRBJ1-2
DNA: TGTGCCAGCAGCCCAGGGGAAACGTACTATGGCTACACCTTC
CDR3: CASSPGETYYGYTF

D: TRBD2
V: TRBV6-5
size: NA
J: TRBJ2-1
DNA: TGTGCCAGCAGCCCGACTAGCGGGGCAAACAATGAGCAGTTCTTC
CDR3: CASSPTSGANNEQFF

D: NA
V: TRBV7-8
size: NA
J: TRBJ1-1
DNA: TGTGCCAGCAGCTTATGGGGGGGGAACACTGAAGCTTTCTTT
CDR3: CASSLWGGNTEAFF